The 3 T cell receptor beta chains given below trace back to one sample, sequenced in a study of cytomegalovirus exposure and HLA in healthy donors. PCR amplification relied on 60 Vbeta primers (plus 13 Jbeta primers). Profiled with immunoSEQ multiplex PCR; TCRdb holds only in-frame clones, not every one. Here the sample table reports roughly 60,000 clones. Sequencing was performed on PBMCs. The origin of the receptors is a woman between 18 and 29 years old in good health and CMV-seronegative.

The chain has TRBV7-9 and TRBJ2-7; D uncertain. Germline V gene lookup returns CDR1 SEHNR and CDR2 FQNEAQ (reference sequence). Trimming left V 4 bases short and J 4 bases short, with 8 bases between. The CDR3 length is 12 residues. Here the CDR3 DNA reads TGTGCCAGCAGCTATACGGAGTACGAGCAGTACTTC. It is translated as CASSYTEYEQYF.

This rearrangement joins TRBV28 to TRBJ1-1; TRBD1 is a possible D gene (5 bases). The CDR3 has 14 amino acids. V was trimmed by 2 bases and J by 1 base, leaving 8 bases between them. In germline, CDR1 is MDHEN, CDR2 SYDVKM. In nucleotides, the CDR3 is TGTGCCAGCAGTTTAAGCGGGGCGAACACTGAAGCTTTCTTT. It yields the protein CASSLSGANTEAFF.

V is TRBV6-5 and J is TRBJ1-1, with unresolved D. This CDR3 spans 14 amino acids. Per the germline V gene, CDR1 is MNHEY and CDR2 is SVGAGI. V was cut by 2 bases and J by 4 bases, with 11 bases left in between. CDR3 protein: CASSYQNPFTEAFF. DNA of the CDR3: TGTGCCAGCAGTTACCAGAACCCCTTCACTGAAGCTTTCTTT.